Below are 17 T cell receptor beta chains sequenced from a single sample in a study of Ad26.COV2.S vaccination and SARS-CoV-2 variants. Treatment described: approximately 18 received Ad26.COV2.S at low or high dose, single or two shots; roughly 5 received placebo; per-sample allocation not given. Following the first vaccine or placebo injection, samples were taken on day 63. Assay: immunoSEQ multiplex PCR; the TCRdb copy retains only in-frame clones and omits some. The sample includes about 480,000 clones, around 88% seen only once; the top ten take roughly 13%. The source was peripheral blood, collected in a trial of Ad26.COV2.S vaccine versus placebo. The receptors originated from a person between 18 and 59 years old who received the Ad26.COV2.S COVID-19 vaccine or a placebo.

This chain links TRBV4-3 with TRBJ2-2; D perhaps matches TRBD2 (5 bases). Germline assignment: CDR1 LGHNA and CDR2 YSLEER. V was pared by 6 bases and J by 6 bases, with 14 bases between. This CDR3 is built from 14 residues. The CDR3 reads CASSKRSTSGELFF. The CDR3 region has the DNA TGCGCCAGCAGTAAGCGGAGTACCTCCGGGGAGCTGTTTTTT.

The rearrangement uses TRBV29-1 and TRBJ2-7; TRBD2 matches at 9 bases. This CDR3 contains 13 residues. J was trimmed by 3 bases and V by 8 bases; bases with no gene match: 8. Germline assignment: CDR1 SQVTM and CDR2 ANQGSEA. CDR3 in DNA: TGCAGCACCCGACTAGCGGAGGGCTACGAGCAGTACTTC. As protein: CSTRLAEGYEQYF.

CDR3 region: CASSQGVTIYF. The CDR3 DNA follows: TGTGCCAGCAGCCAAGGGGTCACCATATATTTT. The genes are TRBV14 and TRBJ1-3, with no clear D. V lost 1 base and J 9 bases, leaving 4 bases between the germline ends. This CDR3 spans 11 amino acids. Per germline, CDR1 SGHDN and CDR2 FVKESK.

The rearrangement joins TRBV23-1 to TRBJ2-2, with D maybe TRBD2 (6 bases). TRBV23-1 is assigned to the ORF class and has an uncertain function. Between the trimmed V and J ends, which lost 1 base and 1 base, there was a span of 7 bases. This CDR3 is built from 15 residues. The CDR3 DNA sequence: TGCGCCAGCAGTCAATGGCGGGAGAACACCGGGGAGCTGTTTTTT. It encodes CASSQWRENTGELFF.

The chain employs TRBV2 and TRBJ2-4, with TRBD2 identical over 14 bases. Germline V gene lookup returns CDR1 SNHLY and CDR2 FYNNEI. The CDR3 has 17 amino acids. V dropped 10 bases and J dropped 6; count of bases not matched to a gene: 14. CDR3 sequence: CATRYSGTSGSTNIQYF. The CDR3 DNA reads TGTGCCACCCGATACTCCGGGACTAGCGGGAGCACAAACATTCAGTACTTC. Combining the CDR3 with reference TRBV2 and TRBJ2-4 gives the whole variable domain EPEVTQTPSHQVTQMGQEVILRCVPISNHLYFYWYRQILGQKVEFLVSFYNNEISEKSEIFDDQFSVERPDGSNFTLKIRSTKLEDSAMYFCATRYSGTSGSTNIQYFGAGTRLSVL.

The chain employs TRBV19 and TRBJ2-1; D gene ambiguous. This CDR3 has 13 residues. V was pared by 5 bases and J by 6 bases, with 11 bases between. Germline V gene sequence: CDR1 LNHDA, CDR2 SQIVND (reference sequence). The CDR3 reads CASSPHFPNEQFF. The CDR3 DNA reads TGTGCCAGTAGTCCCCACTTTCCCAATGAGCAGTTCTTC.

The chain combines TRBV5-1 with TRBJ2-7; D is perhaps TRBD1 or TRBD2 (5 bases each). Trimming shortened V by 0 bases and J by 2 bases, and 12 bases separated the two germline ends. Germline lookup yields CDR1 SGHRS and CDR2 YFSETQ. The CDR3 length is 15 residues. Here the CDR3 reads CASSLGSRDPYEQYF. Written as DNA, the CDR3 is TGCGCCAGCAGCTTGGGGTCGAGGGACCCCTACGAGCAGTACTTC. The full variable domain, completed using reference TRBV5-1 and TRBJ2-7, is KAGVTQTPRYLIKTRGQQVTLSCSPISGHRSVSWYQQTPGQGLQFLFEYFSETQRNKGNFPGRFSGRQFSNSRSEMNVSTLELGDSALYLCASSLGSRDPYEQYFGPGTRLTVT.

J is TRBJ2-3 and V is TRBV10-3; tentatively, D is TRBD2 (5 bases). The CDR3 has 15 amino acids. V was trimmed by 0 bases and J by 1 base, leaving 8 bases between them. Germline CDR1 and CDR2: ENHRY and SYGVKD. The CDR3 DNA reads as TGTGCCATCAGTGAGTCAGCGGCGGGCACAGATACGCAGTATTTT. The encoded protein is CAISESAAGTDTQYF.

CDR3 nucleotides: TGCGCCAGCAGCTCGGGACCAACGGCGGGGGAGCTGTTTTTT. Translated: CASSSGPTAGELFF. The rearrangement links TRBV5-1 to TRBJ2-2; D may match TRBD1 or TRBD2 (5 bases each). In germline, CDR1 is SGHRS, CDR2 YFSETQ. V lost 3 bases and J lost 8, with 14 bases in between. The length of the CDR3 is 14 residues.

The chain has TRBV3-1 (or the pseudogene TRBV3-2) and TRBJ2-3; a possible D gene is TRBD2 (6 bases). The CDR3 is made up of 14 amino acids. CDR1 and CDR2 from the germline V gene are LGHDT and YNNKEL (reference sequence). V gave up 8 bases and J gave up 4 bases, with 16 bases separating them. As DNA, the CDR3 is TGTGCCAGCGCTTTTGGTAGCGGCTCAGATACGCAGTATTTT. Its protein is CASAFGSGSDTQYF.

This sequence joins TRBV7-8 and TRBJ2-7; D is possibly TRBD1 or TRBD2 (5 bases each). V was trimmed by 5 bases and J by 5 bases, leaving 22 bases between them. Germline V gives CDR1 SGHVS, CDR2 FQNEAQ. CDR3 length equals 16 residues. The CDR3 sequence is CASSPGTNPHLHEQYF. In nucleotides, the CDR3 is TGTGCCAGCAGCCCCGGGACCAATCCACATCTTCACGAGCAGTACTTC. Full variable domain (rest looked up from reference TRBV7-8 and TRBJ2-7): GAGVSQSPRYKVAKRGQDVALRCDPISGHVSLFWYQQALGQGPEFLTYFQNEAQLDKSGLPSDRFFAERPEGSVSTLKIQRTQQEDSAVYLCASSPGTNPHLHEQYFGPGTRLTVT.

The V call is TRBV7-8, the J call TRBJ1-5, with D unclear. V gave up 2 bases and J gave up 4 bases, with 15 bases separating them. The CDR3 has 16 residues. Germline lookup yields CDR1 SGHVS and CDR2 FQNEAQ. In DNA, the CDR3 is TGTGCCAGCAGCTTAACTTCCTTGGGTCCGAATCAGCCCCAGCATTTT. This gives the protein CASSLTSLGPNQPQHF.

This chain connects TRBV4-3 to TRBJ2-7, with D unclear. Germline V gene lookup returns CDR1 LGHNA and CDR2 YSLEER. With 0 bases removed from V and 6 bases from J, the gap between germline ends came to 6 bases. CDR3 size: 12 residues. The CDR3 sequence is CASSQEAGEQYF. In DNA form, the CDR3 reads TGCGCCAGCAGCCAAGAGGCTGGCGAGCAGTACTTC.

The gene calls are TRBV29-1 and TRBJ2-5; D possibly corresponds to TRBD2 (5 bases). Germline V gene lookup returns CDR1 SQVTM and CDR2 ANQGSEA. The CDR3 is 12 amino acids. V lost 8 bases and J 2 bases, leaving 12 bases between the germline ends. CDR3 residues: CSLIGVQETQYF. The DNA for the CDR3 is TGCAGCCTCATCGGGGTACAAGAGACCCAGTACTTC.

This sequence joins TRBV11-3 and TRBJ2-1; 13 bases fit TRBD2. V was clipped by 2 bases and J by 4 bases; unmatched bases: 5. The CDR3 runs to 17 residues. Germline V CDR1 and CDR2: SGHNT, YENEEA. CDR3 bases: TGTGCCAGCAGCTTAAGAGGGGGACTAGCGGGGTACAATGAGCAGTTCTTC. Translated, it gives CASSLRGGLAGYNEQFF.

V usage is TRBV19 and J usage is TRBJ1-1, with D maybe TRBD1 (6 bases). CDR3 size: 13 residues. The germline gives CDR1 LNHDA, CDR2 SQIVND (reference sequence). With 1 base removed from V and 8 bases from J, the gap between germline ends came to 11 bases. CDR3 coding DNA: TGTGCCAGTAGTATAGTAGTAACAGGGGAAGCTTTCTTT. As protein: CASSIVVTGEAFF. Together with reference TRBV19 and TRBJ1-1, the CDR3 gives the full variable domain: DGGITQSPKYLFRKEGQNVTLSCEQNLNHDAMYWYRQDPGQGLRLIYYSQIVNDFQKGDIAEGYSVSREKKESFPLTVTSAQKNPTAFYLCASSIVVTGEAFFGQGTRLTVV.

This rearrangement joins TRBV3-1 (or the pseudogene TRBV3-2) to TRBJ2-1, with no clear D. Germline V gene data show CDR1 as LGHDT and CDR2 as YNNKEL (reference sequence). V was pared by 2 bases and J by 9 bases, with 17 bases between. This CDR3 spans 15 amino acids. The CDR3 protein is CASSQKPSTPGEQFF. The DNA for the CDR3 is TGTGCCAGCAGCCAAAAACCCTCAACTCCGGGTGAGCAGTTCTTC.